This TCR beta chain was obtained from a study of T cell responses to AZD1222 COVID-19 vaccine. Overall study findings and caveats: Reportedly, nearly half the spike-specific TCRs target unmutated variant regions. Spike-wide vaccine-associated CD4 TCRs dominated at 160-218 and 743-854.

Concerning this clone itself: Its antigen is as yet unknown.

Clones were sequenced by immunoSEQ multiplex PCR, and TCRdb holds only the in-frame ones, with some missing. The table shows tens of thousands of clones, with 90% occurring only once. The germline CDR1 and CDR2 sequences are SEHNR and FQNEAQ (reference sequence). V was pared by 5 bases and J by 8 bases, with 11 bases of the junction left unmatched. The CDR3 spans 16 residues. The chain couples TRBV7-9 to TRBJ2-1; 11 nucleotides align to TRBD1. This sequence was found in an adult who received the AZD1222 COVID-19 vaccine. The specimen comprised peripheral blood, sampled 28 days after the second AZD1222 dose. In nucleotides, the CDR3 is TGTGCCAGCAGCCTAGATGGGACAGGGGGTTTGGATGAGCAGTTCTTC. This sequence encodes CASSLDGTGGLDEQFF. Filled out from reference TRBV7-9 and TRBJ2-1, the complete variable domain reads DTGVSQNPRHKITKRGQNVTFRCDPISEHNRLYWYRQTLGQGPEFLTYFQNEAQLEKSRLLSDRFSAERPKGSFSTLEIQRTEQGDSAMYLCASSLDGTGGLDEQFFGPGTRLTVL.